The clone carrying this T cell receptor (beta chain) was counted between two and nine times. What it binds is unknown. The junction does not match germline at one end; this may be a read error. This sample was taken from a study of T-cell memory formation after mild COVID-19. Study background: Among the donors, TCR clusters were largely specific to each donor.

The CDR3 covers 14 residues. Study outcomes and limitations: Second-wave clones reaching peak frequency on day 37 lacked confirmed SARS-CoV-2 specificity. Cross-reactive memory apparently joined, as some responding clones appeared in pre-infection memory.

TCRdb fed the 5' RACE reads into MiXCR, producing one record per CDR3 protein. The sample contains more than 250,000 distinct CDR3 sequences, 16% of which appear only once. The V gene is TRBV12-3 or TRBV12-4, the J gene TRBJ1-1; 9 bases map to TRBD1. The source of this sequence is a man aged 18 to 35 who had mild COVID-19 (a few samples of this study predate the infection). Cell type and time point are not known. Material: PBMCs or a T cell subset sorted from them (not recorded which). The CDR3 coding sequence is TGTGCCAGCAGTTCCGGACAGGGGAACACTGAAGGTTTCTTT. Its translation is CASSSGQGNTEGFF.